Shown below are 10 T cell receptor beta chains from a single sample sequenced in a study of vaccination effects on CD4 cells after COVID-19. ViraFEST expansion of antigen-specific CD4+ T cells with viral peptide pools preceded sequencing. Subsequent to a culture period of more than 9 days, CD4+ T cells were isolated. Vaccine administered to participants consisted of two doses of either BNT162b2 or mRNA-1273. Sequencing was performed with immunoSEQ multiplex PCR; in TCRdb, only in-frame clones are kept and a portion is missing. Altogether about 31,000 clones are present, over 55% being singletons, with the ten largest covering roughly 8.2%. These receptors lack a known antigen. Specimen: CD4+ T cells from PBMCs cultured with SARS-CoV-2 spike peptides, collected after COVID-19 vaccination. The receptors stem from a human donor who received a COVID-19 vaccine.

The chain recombines TRBV19 with TRBJ1-2, with 8 bases fitting TRBD1. Germline loops: CDR1 LNHDA, CDR2 SQIVND (reference sequence). The CDR3 runs 17 residues. The J segment lost 6 bases and the V segment lost 2 bases, leaving 14 bases of the junction unmatched. CDR3 sequence (DNA): TGTGCCAGTAGTATACTCGGGATAAGACAGGGGCAGGATGGCTACACCTTC. It yields the protein CASSILGIRQGQDGYTF.

This sequence joins TRBV12-5 and TRBJ1-4; TRBD1 agrees at 8 bases. Trimming removed 5 bases from V and 2 bases from J; junction bases left unmatched: 7. The CDR3 totals 16 residues. Germline V CDR1 and CDR2: LGHNT, FRNRAP. DNA of the CDR3: TGTGCTAGTGGTGCCCCCGACAGGGGTACTAATGAAAAACTGTTTTTT. It codes for CASGAPDRGTNEKLFF.

The chain combines TRBV5-6 with TRBJ1-1; tentative D call: TRBD1 (6 bases). CDR1 and CDR2 (germline): SGHDT, YYEEEE. The length of the CDR3 is 15 residues. V gave up 9 bases and J gave up 10 bases, with 28 bases separating them. As DNA, the CDR3 is TGTGCCACTCAAGAAGCTCGGGCCCCAGGGGCTTCAGCTTTCTTT. It is translated as CATQEARAPGASAFF. Variable domain in full (rest from reference TRBV5-6 and TRBJ1-1): DAGVTQSPTHLIKTRGQQVTLRCSPKSGHDTVSWYQQALGQGPQFIFQYYEEEERQRGNFPDRFSGHQFPNYSSELNVNALLLGDSALYLCATQEARAPGASAFFGQGTRLTVV.

This chain joins TRBV6-5 and TRBJ2-3; D is undetermined. CDR1 and CDR2 from the germline V gene are MNHEY and SVGAGI. V shed 6 bases and J shed 8 bases, with 12 bases lying between them. The CDR3 sequence is 12 residues long. As DNA, the CDR3 is TGTGCCAGCAGCAACTCGGTTGGTACGCAGTATTTT. It is translated as CASSNSVGTQYF.

The rearrangement joins TRBV18 to TRBJ2-5, with TRBD2 as a possible D gene (6 bases). The germline V and J ends were trimmed by 6 bases and 3 bases, with 14 bases remaining between them. The CDR3 totals 14 residues. Germline V gene lookup returns CDR1 KGHSH and CDR2 LQKENI. CDR3 nucleotides: TGTGCCAGCTCCCGGGGACTTTCCGAAGAGACCCAGTACTTC. Its protein is CASSRGLSEETQYF.

This sequence joins TRBV5-1 and TRBJ1-2; D not certain. The germline gives CDR1 SGHRS, CDR2 YFSETQ. Trimming pared 4 bases from V and 2 bases from J, leaving 9 bases between. This CDR3 is 13 amino acids long. DNA of the CDR3: TGCGCCAGCAGCCCGGGGATGAACTATGGCTACACCTTC. Its protein product is CASSPGMNYGYTF. The variable domain in full, with the rest retrieved from reference TRBV5-1 and TRBJ1-2, is KAGVTQTPRYLIKTRGQQVTLSCSPISGHRSVSWYQQTPGQGLQFLFEYFSETQRNKGNFPGRFSGRQFSNSRSEMNVSTLELGDSALYLCASSPGMNYGYTFGSGTRLTVV.

This clone was seen only a few times. The CDR3, as DNA: TGTGCCAGCAGCAGCGGGGGTAGCGGGAGGAACTTCCAGCAGTACTTC. Its translation: CASSSGGSGRNFQQYF. The chain recombines TRBV7-6 with TRBJ2-7; 10 bases line up with TRBD2. Germline V gene data show CDR1 as SGHVS and CDR2 as FNYEAQ. There are 16 residues in the CDR3. With V trimmed by 5 bases and J by 8 bases, 15 bases remained unmatched.

The sample holds one count of this clone. The chain carries TRBV5-6 and TRBJ2-6, with unresolved D. V gave up 1 base and J gave up 0 bases, with 8 bases separating them. Per germline, CDR1 SGHDT and CDR2 YYEEEE. CDR3 length: 16 amino acids. The CDR3 bases are TGTGCCAGCAGCTTGAGTTTGAGCTCTGGGGCCAACGTCCTGACTTTC. This codes for CASSLSLSSGANVLTF.

CDR3 residues: CASTDRMRSYTF. DNA of the CDR3: TGTGCCAGCACCGACAGGATGAGAAGCTACACCTTC. V and J are TRBV6-5 and TRBJ1-2, with a tentative D call TRBD1 (6 bases). Germline V gene sequence: CDR1 MNHEY, CDR2 SVGAGI. This CDR3 spans 12 amino acids. V dropped 7 bases and J dropped 9 bases, with 15 bases sitting between them.

The chain carries TRBV12-3 or TRBV12-4 and TRBJ2-5; D gene uncertain. CDR3 length: 13 residues. V lost 2 bases, J lost 5 bases, and 9 bases lay in between. CDR3 amino acids: CASSLTRRETQYF. CDR3 sequence (DNA): TGTGCCAGCAGTTTAACTCGGCGGGAGACCCAGTACTTC.